Reported below is one T cell receptor (beta chain). This specimen comes from a study of blood T cell repertoires in COVID-19. Clones were sequenced by immunoSEQ multiplex PCR, and TCRdb holds only the in-frame ones, with some missing. In the table there are a few hundred thousand clones, approximately 85% of which are singletons. Source material: peripheral blood. The TCR was taken from a man between 18 and 35 years old with active or convalescent COVID-19.

Written as DNA, the CDR3 is TGTGCCAGCAGCAAATTAGGCAGGGGGCTTACTGAAAAACTGTTTTTT. Encoded protein: CASSKLGRGLTEKLFF. The V gene is TRBV21-1, the J gene TRBJ1-4; the tabulated D call, TRBD1, remains unverified against the DNA. TRBV21-1 is a listed pseudogene. CDR3 length: 16 residues.